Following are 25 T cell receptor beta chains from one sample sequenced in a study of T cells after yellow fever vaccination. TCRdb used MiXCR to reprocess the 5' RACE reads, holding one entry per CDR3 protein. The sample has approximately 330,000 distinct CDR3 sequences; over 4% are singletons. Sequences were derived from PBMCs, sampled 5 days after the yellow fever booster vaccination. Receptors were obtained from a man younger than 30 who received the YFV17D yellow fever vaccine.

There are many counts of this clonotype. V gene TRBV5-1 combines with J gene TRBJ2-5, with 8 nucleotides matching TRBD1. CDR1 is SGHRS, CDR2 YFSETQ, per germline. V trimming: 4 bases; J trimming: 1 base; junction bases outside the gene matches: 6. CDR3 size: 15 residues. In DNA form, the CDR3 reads TGCGCCAGCAGCCTTCAGGGGGCGACCCAAGAGACCCAGTACTTC. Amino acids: CASSLQGATQETQYF.

CDR3 residues: CSERAWTEAFF. The DNA for the CDR3 is TGCAGCGAAAGGGCTTGGACTGAAGCTTTCTTT. J is TRBJ1-1 and V is TRBV29-1; D unclear. This CDR3 is built from 11 residues. V lost 7 bases and J 5 bases, leaving 11 bases between the germline ends. In germline, CDR1 is SQVTM, CDR2 ANQGSEA.

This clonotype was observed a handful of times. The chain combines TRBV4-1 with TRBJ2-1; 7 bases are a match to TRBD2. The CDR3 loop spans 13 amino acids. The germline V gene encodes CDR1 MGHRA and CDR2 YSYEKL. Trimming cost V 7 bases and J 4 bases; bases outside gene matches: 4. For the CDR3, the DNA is TGCGCCAGCAAAGGGGAGGGTTACAATGAGCAGTTCTTC. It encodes CASKGEGYNEQFF.

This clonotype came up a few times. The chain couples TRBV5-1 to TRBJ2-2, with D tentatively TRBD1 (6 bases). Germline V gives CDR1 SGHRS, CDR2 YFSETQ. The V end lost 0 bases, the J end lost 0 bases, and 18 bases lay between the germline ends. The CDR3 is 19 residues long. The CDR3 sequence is CASSLAGQGRITNTGELFF. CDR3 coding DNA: TGCGCCAGCAGCTTGGCCGGGCAGGGGAGAATCACGAACACCGGGGAGCTGTTTTTT.

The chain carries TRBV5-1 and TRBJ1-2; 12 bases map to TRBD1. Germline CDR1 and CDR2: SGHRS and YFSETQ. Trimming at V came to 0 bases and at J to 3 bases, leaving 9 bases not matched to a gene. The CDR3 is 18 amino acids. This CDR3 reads CASSLARDRGRPDYGYTF. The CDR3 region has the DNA TGCGCCAGCAGCTTGGCCCGGGACAGGGGGCGACCTGACTATGGCTACACCTTC. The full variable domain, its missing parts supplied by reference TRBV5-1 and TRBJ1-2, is KAGVTQTPRYLIKTRGQQVTLSCSPISGHRSVSWYQQTPGQGLQFLFEYFSETQRNKGNFPGRFSGRQFSNSRSEMNVSTLELGDSALYLCASSLARDRGRPDYGYTFGSGTRLTVV.

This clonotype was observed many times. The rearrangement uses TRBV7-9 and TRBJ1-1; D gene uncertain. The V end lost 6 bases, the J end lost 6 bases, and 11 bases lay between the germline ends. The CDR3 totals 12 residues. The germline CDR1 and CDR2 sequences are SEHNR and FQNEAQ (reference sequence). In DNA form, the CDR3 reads TGTGCCAGCAGGCCGGACGGGGCTGAAGCTTTCTTT. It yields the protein CASRPDGAEAFF.

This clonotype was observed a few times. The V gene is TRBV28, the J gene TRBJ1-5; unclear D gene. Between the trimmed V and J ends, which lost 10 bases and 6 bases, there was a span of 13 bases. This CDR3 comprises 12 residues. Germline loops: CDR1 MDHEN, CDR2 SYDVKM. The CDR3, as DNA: TGTGCCACCAACGTCATGAGTCAGCCCCAGCATTTT. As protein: CATNVMSQPQHF.

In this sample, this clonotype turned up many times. The CDR3: CASSTGSTDSPLHF. The CDR3 DNA reads TGCGCCAGCTCGACAGGATCTACGGATTCACCCCTCCACTTT. The chain employs TRBV5-1 and TRBJ1-6, with D possibly matching TRBD1 (6 bases). The CDR3 is 14 residues long. Germline CDR1 and CDR2: SGHRS and YFSETQ. V gave up 7 bases and J gave up 8 bases, with 16 bases separating them.

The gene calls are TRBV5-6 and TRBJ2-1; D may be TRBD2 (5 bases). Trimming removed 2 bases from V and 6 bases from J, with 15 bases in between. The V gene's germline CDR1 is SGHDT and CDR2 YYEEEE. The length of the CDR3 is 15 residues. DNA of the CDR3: TGTGCCAGCAGCTTAATGCCTAGTCGGGGCAATGAGCAGTTCTTC. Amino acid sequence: CASSLMPSRGNEQFF.

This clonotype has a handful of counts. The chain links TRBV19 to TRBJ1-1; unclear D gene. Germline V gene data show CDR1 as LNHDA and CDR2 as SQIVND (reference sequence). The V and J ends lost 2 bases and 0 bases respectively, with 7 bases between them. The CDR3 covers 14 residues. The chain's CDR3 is CASSINAVNTEAFF. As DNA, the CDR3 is TGTGCCAGTAGTATAAACGCAGTGAACACTGAAGCTTTCTTT. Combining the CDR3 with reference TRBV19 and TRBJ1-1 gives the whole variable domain DGGITQSPKYLFRKEGQNVTLSCEQNLNHDAMYWYRQDPGQGLRLIYYSQIVNDFQKGDIAEGYSVSREKKESFPLTVTSAQKNPTAFYLCASSINAVNTEAFFGQGTRLTVV.

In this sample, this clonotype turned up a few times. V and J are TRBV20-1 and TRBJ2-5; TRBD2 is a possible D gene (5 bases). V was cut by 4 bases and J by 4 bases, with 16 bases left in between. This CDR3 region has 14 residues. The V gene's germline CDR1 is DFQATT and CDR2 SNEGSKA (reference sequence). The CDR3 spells CSAMALALIETQYF. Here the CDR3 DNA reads TGCAGTGCTATGGCCCTAGCCCTGATAGAGACCCAGTACTTC.

CDR3 sequence reads: CSASGVGSGTDTQYF. CDR3 nucleotide sequence: TGCAGTGCTAGTGGGGTAGGGTCCGGCACAGATACGCAGTATTTT. V and J are TRBV20-1 and TRBJ2-3; D not certain. The V end lost 3 bases, the J end lost 1 base, and 14 bases lay between the germline ends. The CDR3 has 15 residues. Germline CDR1 reads DFQATT; CDR2 reads SNEGSKA (reference sequence).

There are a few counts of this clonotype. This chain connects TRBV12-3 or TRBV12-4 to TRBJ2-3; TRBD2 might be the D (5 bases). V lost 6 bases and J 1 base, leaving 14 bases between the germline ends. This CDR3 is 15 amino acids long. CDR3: CASSTEGRGTDTQYF. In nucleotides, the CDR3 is TGTGCCAGCAGCACCGAGGGAAGGGGCACAGATACGCAGTATTTT.

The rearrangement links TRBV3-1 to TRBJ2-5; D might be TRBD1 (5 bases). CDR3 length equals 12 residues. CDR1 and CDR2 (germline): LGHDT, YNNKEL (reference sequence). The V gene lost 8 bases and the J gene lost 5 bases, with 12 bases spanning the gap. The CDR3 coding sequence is TGTGCCAGCGAGTCGCCAGGGGAGACCCAGTACTTC. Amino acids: CASESPGETQYF.

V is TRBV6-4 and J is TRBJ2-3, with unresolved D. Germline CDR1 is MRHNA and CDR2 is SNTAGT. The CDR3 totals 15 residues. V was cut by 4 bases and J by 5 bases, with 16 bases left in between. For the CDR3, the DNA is TGTGCCAGCAGTGTTGCTGTTGGCGGCGAAGATACGCAGTATTTT. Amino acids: CASSVAVGGEDTQYF.

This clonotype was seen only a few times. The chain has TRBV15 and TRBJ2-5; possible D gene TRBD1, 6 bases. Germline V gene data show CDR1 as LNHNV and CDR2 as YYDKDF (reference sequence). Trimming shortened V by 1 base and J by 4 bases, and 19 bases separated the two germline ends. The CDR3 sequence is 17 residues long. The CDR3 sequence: CATSRVRPGASGETQYF. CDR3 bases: TGTGCCACCAGCAGAGTTCGGCCAGGGGCCTCGGGAGAGACCCAGTACTTC.

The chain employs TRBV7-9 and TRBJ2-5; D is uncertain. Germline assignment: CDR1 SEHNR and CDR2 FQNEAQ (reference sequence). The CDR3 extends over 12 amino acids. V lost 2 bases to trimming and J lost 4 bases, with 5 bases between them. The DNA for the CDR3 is TGTGCCAGCAGCTTACCGGTAGAGACCCAGTACTTC. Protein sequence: CASSLPVETQYF. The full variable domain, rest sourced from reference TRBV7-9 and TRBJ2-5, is DTGVSQNPRHKITKRGQNVTFRCDPISEHNRLYWYRQTLGQGPEFLTYFQNEAQLEKSRLLSDRFSAERPKGSFSTLEIQRTEQGDSAMYLCASSLPVETQYFGPGTRLLVL.

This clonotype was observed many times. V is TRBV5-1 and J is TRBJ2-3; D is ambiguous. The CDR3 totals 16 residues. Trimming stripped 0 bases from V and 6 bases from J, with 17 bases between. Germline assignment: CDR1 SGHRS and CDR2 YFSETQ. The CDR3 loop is CASSLGQTPSGDTQYF. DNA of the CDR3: TGCGCCAGCAGCTTGGGACAAACGCCCTCGGGCGATACGCAGTATTTT.

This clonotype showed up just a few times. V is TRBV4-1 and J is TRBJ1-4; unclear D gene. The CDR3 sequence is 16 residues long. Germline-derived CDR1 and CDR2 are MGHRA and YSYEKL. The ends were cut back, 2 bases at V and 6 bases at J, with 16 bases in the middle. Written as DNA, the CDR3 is TGCGCCAGCAGCCAACTGTTGCAGCAGGAAGATGAAAAACTGTTTTTT. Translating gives CASSQLLQQEDEKLFF.

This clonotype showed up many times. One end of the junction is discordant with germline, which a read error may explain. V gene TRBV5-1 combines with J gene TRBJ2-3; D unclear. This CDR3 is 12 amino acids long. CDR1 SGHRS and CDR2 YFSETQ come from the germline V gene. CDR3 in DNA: TGTGCCAGCAGCCCCTACACAGATACGCAGTATTTT. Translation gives CASSPYTDTQYF.

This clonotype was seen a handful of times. The chain's CDR3 is CATSATVGLSTDTQYF. DNA for the CDR3: TGTGCCACCAGCGCCACTGTGGGACTAAGCACAGATACGCAGTATTTT. V gene TRBV15 combines with J gene TRBJ2-3; 7 bases align to TRBD2. V was clipped by 5 bases and J by 0 bases; unmatched bases: 8. The length of the CDR3 is 16 residues. Germline-derived CDR1 and CDR2 are LNHNV and YYDKDF (reference sequence).

CDR3 loop: CASSLEPPWSLASDTEAFF. Here the CDR3 DNA reads TGTGCCAGCAGCTTAGAACCCCCGTGGTCGCTTGCGTCGGACACTGAAGCTTTCTTT. V usage is TRBV7-2 and J usage is TRBJ1-1; D gene unclear. Trimming shortened V by 1 base and J by 3 bases, and 24 bases separated the two germline ends. The CDR3 sequence is 19 residues long. In germline, CDR1 is SGHTA, CDR2 FQGNSA.

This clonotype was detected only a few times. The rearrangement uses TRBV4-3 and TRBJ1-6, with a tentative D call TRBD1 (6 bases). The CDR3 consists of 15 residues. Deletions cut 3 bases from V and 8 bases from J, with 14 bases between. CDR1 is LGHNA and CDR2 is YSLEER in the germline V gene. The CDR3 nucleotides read TGCGCCAGCAGCCAGGACACAGGGAACGATTCACCCCTCCACTTT. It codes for CASSQDTGNDSPLHF.

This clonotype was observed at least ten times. The CDR3 nucleotides read TGTGCCAGCAGTTTCGGGGGCGGCCCCGGGGAGCTGTTTTTT. It specifies CASSFGGGPGELFF. The V call is TRBV27, the J call TRBJ2-2; D assignment may be TRBD1 or TRBD2 (6 bases each). The CDR3 is made up of 14 amino acids. V was trimmed by 3 bases and J by 6 bases, leaving 11 bases between them. Germline lookup yields CDR1 MNHEY and CDR2 SMNVEV (reference sequence).

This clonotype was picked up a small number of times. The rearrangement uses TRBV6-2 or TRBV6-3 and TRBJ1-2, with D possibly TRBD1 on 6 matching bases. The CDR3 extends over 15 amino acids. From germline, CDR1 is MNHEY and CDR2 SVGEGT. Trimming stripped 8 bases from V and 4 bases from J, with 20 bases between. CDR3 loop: CASCLRGASGYGYTF. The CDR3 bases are TGTGCCAGCTGCCTCCGGGGGGCGTCTGGCTATGGCTACACCTTC.